The 12 T cell receptor beta chains in this list originate from one sample, sequenced in a study of shared clonotypes between healthy human individuals. Profiled with immunoSEQ multiplex PCR; TCRdb holds only in-frame clones, not every one. Of around 2.5 million clones in the sample, over 85% were seen once. Material for sequencing was naive CD4+ T cells from PBMCs. The subset denotes: CD45RA+ positively selected. These receptors all come from a man between 18 and 29 years old in good health. Some clones in this sample may be carry-over from other donors' samples.

This clone was picked up a small number of times. The identical CDR3 is also encoded by other nucleotide sequences in the sample. The chain couples TRBV29-1 to TRBJ1-1; D unresolved. CDR1 is SQVTM and CDR2 is ANQGSEA in the germline V gene. The V end lost 4 bases, the J end lost 1 base, and 10 bases lay between the germline ends. This CDR3 contains 13 residues. The CDR3 region is CSVGEGPNTEAFF. The CDR3 region has the DNA TGCAGCGTTGGGGAGGGTCCGAACACTGAAGCTTTCTTT.

As to this clone: This CDR3 is also generated by other DNA sequences in the sample. The gene calls are TRBV2 and TRBJ1-2; 11 positions agree with TRBD1. The J segment lost 3 bases and the V segment lost 4 bases, leaving 4 bases of the junction unmatched. Germline CDR1 reads SNHLY; CDR2 reads FYNNEI. This CDR3 has 15 residues. The CDR3 DNA reads as TGTGCCAGCAGTGGGCAGGACAGGGGGCACTATGGCTACACCTTC. Translating it yields CASSGQDRGHYGYTF.

V usage is TRBV5-6 and J usage is TRBJ2-5; no definite D call. The CDR3 is made up of 16 amino acids. Trimming shortened V by 0 bases and J by 1 base, and 13 bases separated the two germline ends. Germline lookup yields CDR1 SGHDT and CDR2 YYEEEE. This chain's CDR3 is CASSLGYWRPQETQYF. For the CDR3, the DNA is TGTGCCAGCAGCTTGGGATATTGGCGCCCCCAAGAGACCCAGTACTTC. Based on the CDR3 plus reference TRBV5-6 and TRBJ2-5, the full variable domain is DAGVTQSPTHLIKTRGQQVTLRCSPKSGHDTVSWYQQALGQGPQFIFQYYEEEERQRGNFPDRFSGHQFPNYSSELNVNALLLGDSALYLCASSLGYWRPQETQYFGPGTRLLVL.

This chain links TRBV28 with TRBJ1-1, with no clear D. CDR1 and CDR2 from the germline V gene are MDHEN and SYDVKM. V dropped 2 bases and J dropped 1 base, with 14 bases sitting between them. The CDR3 is 16 amino acids. The CDR3 is CASSLRIIKPNTEAFF. DNA for the CDR3: TGTGCCAGCAGTTTAAGGATTATTAAACCGAACACTGAAGCTTTCTTT.

The chain has TRBV27 and TRBJ2-1, with D maybe TRBD2 (6 bases). This CDR3 region has 15 residues. V was trimmed by 3 bases and J by 3 bases, leaving 12 bases between them. Germline CDR1 reads MNHEY; CDR2 reads SMNVEV (reference sequence). This CDR3 reads CASSLRDSGYNEQFF. In nucleotides, the CDR3 is TGTGCCAGCAGTTTGCGGGACTCCGGCTACAATGAGCAGTTCTTC.

The chain combines TRBV11-1 with TRBJ2-7; D remains ambiguous. The CDR3 sequence is 12 residues long. V lost 1 base and J 6 bases, leaving 7 bases between the germline ends. The germline CDR1 and CDR2 sequences are SGHAT and FQDESV (reference sequence). CDR3 residues: CASSLVVSEQYF. The DNA for the CDR3 is TGTGCCAGCAGCTTAGTGGTGAGCGAGCAGTACTTC.

This clone was observed once. The chain has TRBV13 and TRBJ2-6, with a tentative D call TRBD2 (6 bases). Trimming left V 5 bases short and J 4 bases short, with 12 bases between. Germline-derived CDR1 and CDR2 are PRHDT and FYEKMQ (reference sequence). The CDR3 covers 15 residues. Here the CDR3 DNA reads TGTGCCAGCAGCCCAGTGGCGGGAGGGGCCAACGTCCTGACTTTC. This translates into CASSPVAGGANVLTF.

The chain couples TRBV18 to TRBJ1-2, with D maybe TRBD1 (6 bases). Trimming cost V 5 bases and J 3 bases, with 16 bases left between them. The CDR3 has 15 amino acids. Germline V gives CDR1 KGHSH, CDR2 LQKENI. Written as DNA, the CDR3 is TGTGCCAGCTCATTCGCTCAGGGGCAGGACTATGGCTACACCTTC. Amino acid sequence: CASSFAQGQDYGYTF.

The rearrangement links TRBV6-1 to TRBJ1-5; no clear D gene. Between the trimmed V and J ends, which lost 7 bases and 3 bases, there was a span of 13 bases. Germline CDR1 and CDR2: MNHNS and SASEGT. The CDR3 covers 14 residues. The CDR3 nucleotides are TGTGCCAGCAACCTGGACGGCCCCAATCAGCCCCAGCATTTT. It translates to CASNLDGPNQPQHF.

This chain joins TRBV10-3 and TRBJ2-5; D ambiguous. Looked up from germline, CDR1 is ENHRY and CDR2 is SYGVKD. V shed 4 bases and J shed 5 bases, with 11 bases lying between them. The CDR3 covers 13 residues. The CDR3 loop reads CAISGGLGETQYF. For the CDR3, the DNA is TGTGCCATCAGTGGCGGATTGGGGGAGACCCAGTACTTC.

The J gene is TRBJ2-2, the V gene TRBV28, with D hard to call. Germline V lookup: CDR1 MDHEN, CDR2 SYDVKM. V was trimmed by 1 base and J by 4 bases, leaving 7 bases between them. The length of the CDR3 is 14 residues. The CDR3 protein is CASSLSHSTGELFF. For the CDR3, the DNA is TGTGCCAGCAGTTTATCCCATAGCACCGGGGAGCTGTTTTTT.

V usage is TRBV5-8 and J usage is TRBJ1-1; maybe TRBD1 (6 bases). Germline CDR1 reads SGHTS; CDR2 reads YDEGEE. CDR3 size: 17 residues. Trimming pared 0 bases from V and 1 base from J, leaving 16 bases between. Here the CDR3 DNA reads TGTGCCAGCAGCTTGGGAGGGTCGGACAGACGGAACACTGAAGCTTTCTTT. Encoded protein: CASSLGGSDRRNTEAFF.